This T cell receptor (beta chain) was profiled in a study of blood T cell repertoires in COVID-19. Germline values: CDR1 SGHRS, CDR2 YFSETQ. Trimming removed 0 bases from V and 2 bases from J; junction bases left unmatched: 3. The CDR3 runs to 16 residues. Data came from immunoSEQ multiplex PCR; TCRdb stores just in-frame clones and leaves some out. The sample yields about 160,000 clones, 60% to 85% seen once. This sequence joins TRBV5-1 and TRBJ1-3, with 9 nucleotides matching TRBD1. The sequence came from a man between 60 and 70 years old with acute or convalescent COVID-19. Sequenced: peripheral blood. CDR3 nucleotides: TGCGCCAGCAGCTTGGGGACAGGGGATCCTGGAAACACCATATATTTT. Its translation is CASSLGTGDPGNTIYF.